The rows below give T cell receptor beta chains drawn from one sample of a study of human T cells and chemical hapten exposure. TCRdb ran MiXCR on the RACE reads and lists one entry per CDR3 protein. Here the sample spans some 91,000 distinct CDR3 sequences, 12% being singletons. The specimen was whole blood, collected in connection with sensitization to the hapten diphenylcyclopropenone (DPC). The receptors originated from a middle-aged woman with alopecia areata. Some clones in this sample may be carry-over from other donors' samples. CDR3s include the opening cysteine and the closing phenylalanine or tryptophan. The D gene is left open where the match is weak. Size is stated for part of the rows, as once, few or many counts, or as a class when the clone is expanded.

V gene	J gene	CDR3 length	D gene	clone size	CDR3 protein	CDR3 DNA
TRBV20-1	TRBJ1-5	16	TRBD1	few	CSARDPVRGVYQPQHF	TGCAGTGCTAGAGATCCCGTCAGGGGGGTTTATCAGCCCCAGCATTTT
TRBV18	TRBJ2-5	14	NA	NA	CASSPRRNQETQYF	TGTGCCAGCTCACCAAGGCGGAACCAAGAGACCCAGTACTTC
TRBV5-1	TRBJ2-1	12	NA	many	CASSVTLHEQFF	TGCGCCAGCAGTGTTACTCTACATGAGCAGTTCTTC
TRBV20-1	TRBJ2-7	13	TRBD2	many	CSAFPRAGAEQYF	TGCAGTGCTTTTCCTCGAGCGGGAGCCGAGCAGTACTTC
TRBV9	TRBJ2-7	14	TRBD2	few	CASSVLADPYEQYF	TGTGCCAGCAGCGTCCTAGCGGACCCCTACGAGCAGTACTTC
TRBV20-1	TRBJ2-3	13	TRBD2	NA	CSELAGGSDTQYF	TGCAGCGAACTAGCGGGAGGGTCAGATACGCAGTATTTT
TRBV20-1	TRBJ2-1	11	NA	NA	CSAPSNNEQFF	TGCAGTGCTCCGAGTAACAATGAGCAGTTCTTC
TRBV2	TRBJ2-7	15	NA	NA	CASRAGPAGTYEQYF	TGTGCCAGCAGAGCTGGTCCAGCGGGTACCTACGAGCAGTACTTC
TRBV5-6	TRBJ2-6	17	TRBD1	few	CASSLTGGASGANVLTF	TGTGCCAGCAGCTTGACAGGGGGCGCTTCCGGGGCCAACGTCCTGACTTTC
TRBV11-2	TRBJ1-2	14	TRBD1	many	CASSRGQGAYGYTF	TGTGCCAGCAGCCGGGGACAGGGGGCCTATGGCTACACCTTC
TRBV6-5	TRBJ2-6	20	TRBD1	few	CASSYSNYGQESSGANVLTF	TGTGCCAGCAGTTACTCGAACTACGGACAGGAGTCCTCTGGGGCCAACGTCCTGACTTTC
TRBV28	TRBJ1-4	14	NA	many	CASSLRGVGEKLFF	TGTGCCAGCAGTTTACGGGGGGTTGGTGAAAAACTGTTTTTT
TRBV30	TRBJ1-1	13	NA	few	CAWSVMVNTEAFF	TGTGCCTGGAGTGTAATGGTGAACACTGAAGCTTTCTTT
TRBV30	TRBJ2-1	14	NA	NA	CAWQSGTTYNEQFF	TGTGCCTGGCAGTCCGGGACAACGTACAATGAGCAGTTCTTC
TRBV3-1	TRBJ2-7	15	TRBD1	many	CASSTRDRGPGEQYF	TGTGCCAGCAGCACGCGGGACAGGGGGCCGGGAGAGCAGTACTTC
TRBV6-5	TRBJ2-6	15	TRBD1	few	CASSKTGAGANVLTF	TGTGCCAGCAGCAAAACAGGGGCTGGGGCCAACGTCCTGACTTTC
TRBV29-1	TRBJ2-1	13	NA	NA	CSVAGIVANEQFF	TGCAGCGTTGCAGGGATCGTAGCCAATGAGCAGTTCTTC
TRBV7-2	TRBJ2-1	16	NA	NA	CASSFSPGQASGEQFF	TGTGCCAGCAGCTTTTCTCCGGGACAAGCTAGCGGAGAGCAGTTCTTC
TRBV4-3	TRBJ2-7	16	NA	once	CASSQGPRRDGNEQYF	TGCGCCAGCAGCCAAGGACCCCGCAGGGACGGGAACGAGCAGTACTTC
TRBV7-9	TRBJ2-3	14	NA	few	CASSLSQHTDTQYF	TGTGCCAGCAGCTTAAGTCAACACACAGATACGCAGTATTTT
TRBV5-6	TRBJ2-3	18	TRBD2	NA	CASSLDGLAGGSTDTQYF	TGTGCCAGCAGCTTGGATGGACTAGCGGGGGGAAGCACAGATACGCAGTATTTT
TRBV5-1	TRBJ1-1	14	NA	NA	CASSLVTSSTEAFF	TGCGCCAGCAGCTTGGTAACATCAAGCACTGAAGCTTTCTTT
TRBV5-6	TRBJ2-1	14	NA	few	CASSLGGLAYEQFF	TGTGCCAGCAGCTTGGGGGGCCTAGCATACGAGCAGTTCTTC
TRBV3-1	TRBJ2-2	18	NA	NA	CASSRPLSRTALTGELFF	TGTGCCAGCAGCCGTCCGCTAAGTAGGACAGCGCTTACCGGGGAGCTGTTTTTT
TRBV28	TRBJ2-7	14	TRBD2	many	CASSPSGSSYEQYF	TGTGCCAGCAGTCCTAGCGGGAGCTCCTACGAGCAGTACTTC